This is a list of T cell receptor beta chains from one sample in a study of OX40 agonist ivuxolimab in advanced cancers. Measured with immunoSEQ multiplex PCR; TCRdb has only the in-frame clones, and not every one. The table records around 120,000 clones, 80% to 90% of them present only once. Sequences were derived from CD4+ or CD8+ T cells sorted from blood, sampled in a trial of the OX40 agonist ivuxolimab. All receptors come from an adult with an advanced solid tumor such as melanoma, head and neck, liver or kidney cancer. The CDR3 runs from the conserved cysteine through the conserved F or W.

V gene	J gene	CDR3 protein
TRBV5-1	TRBJ2-7	CASSRTSGGLYEQYF
TRBV29-1	TRBJ1-2	CSVVENYGYTF
TRBV10-1	TRBJ2-4	CASPGSATKNIQYF
TRBV9	TRBJ1-5	CASSVAGGNQPQHF
TRBV7-7	TRBJ1-1	CASSPTGQPTEAFF
TRBV6-5	TRBJ2-7	CASRAGQLYEQYF
TRBV28	TRBJ1-4	CASSLLGTTNEKLFF
TRBV6-7	TRBJ2-1	CASSQGLAGDYNEQFF
TRBV7-9	TRBJ1-2	CASSLVSFRPTGYTF
TRBV4-1	TRBJ1-3	CASSGRGLGNTIYF
TRBV21-1	TRBJ2-2	CASAGELFF
TRBV5-1	TRBJ2-3	CASSLGQGAIDTQYF
TRBV30	TRBJ1-4	CAWSRGPDEKLFF
TRBV30	TRBJ2-5	CAWAFKETQYF
TRBV7-2	TRBJ2-1	CASSLAGSYNEQFF
TRBV6-5	TRBJ1-1	CASSTGDAFEAFF
TRBV7-2	TRBJ2-1	CASTPVGGPYNEQFF
TRBV5-1	TRBJ1-2	CASSLEPGEFYGYTF
TRBV5-4	TRBJ2-5	CASSLAETQYF
TRBV28	TRBJ1-4	CASRTQGAATNEKLFF
TRBV6-5	TRBJ1-1	CASRPLELSTEAFF
TRBV29-1	TRBJ2-5	CSVDPGQKETQYF
TRBV11-3	TRBJ2-3	CASSSRTSGGADTQYF
TRBV4-2	TRBJ2-3	CASSQVEGGRTDTQYF
TRBV28	TRBJ1-2	CASSLRQVYGYTF
TRBV7-9	TRBJ1-2	CASSFEGSYYGYTF
TRBV28	TRBJ1-1	CASSFSLKLIGTEAFF
TRBV19	TRBJ1-1	CASSSGQQNTEAFF
TRBV10-3	TRBJ1-2	CAIRPQGANYGYTF
TRBV7-9	TRBJ2-3	CASSLGGQGWSDTQYF
TRBV29-1	TRBJ2-2	CSVSQGPTGELFF
TRBV2	TRBJ2-5	CASTGFGETQYF
TRBV28	TRBJ1-1	CASSLPTFRTEAFF
TRBV6-5	TRBJ2-7	CASSYSTGIYEQYF
TRBV6-1	TRBJ1-2	CASSGKAEGRGYTF
TRBV30	TRBJ1-5	CAWSVDSSSNQPQHF
TRBV28	TRBJ1-6	CAIPGDTGYNSPLHF
TRBV2	TRBJ1-5	CASNWDSNQPQHF
TRBV2	TRBJ2-2	CASSERSADNTGELFF
TRBV6-1	TRBJ2-1	CASRTYTPYNEQFF
TRBV5-4	TRBJ2-5	CASSRPGDQVETQYF
TRBV28	TRBJ2-7	CASRITGTSGVYEQYF
TRBV9	TRBJ1-4	CASSVGQGATNEKLFF
TRBV30	TRBJ1-1	CAWASRGTAAEAFF
TRBV7-9	TRBJ1-2	CASSLGSQGLYGYTF
TRBV30	TRBJ2-1	CAWSRQGAYNEQFF
TRBV5-1	TRBJ1-3	CASSLNMGNTIYF
TRBV30	TRBJ1-3	CAWRKARLQNTIYF
TRBV27	TRBJ2-3	CASSSPSTPLTDTQYF
TRBV2	TRBJ2-5	CASNRQYQETQYF